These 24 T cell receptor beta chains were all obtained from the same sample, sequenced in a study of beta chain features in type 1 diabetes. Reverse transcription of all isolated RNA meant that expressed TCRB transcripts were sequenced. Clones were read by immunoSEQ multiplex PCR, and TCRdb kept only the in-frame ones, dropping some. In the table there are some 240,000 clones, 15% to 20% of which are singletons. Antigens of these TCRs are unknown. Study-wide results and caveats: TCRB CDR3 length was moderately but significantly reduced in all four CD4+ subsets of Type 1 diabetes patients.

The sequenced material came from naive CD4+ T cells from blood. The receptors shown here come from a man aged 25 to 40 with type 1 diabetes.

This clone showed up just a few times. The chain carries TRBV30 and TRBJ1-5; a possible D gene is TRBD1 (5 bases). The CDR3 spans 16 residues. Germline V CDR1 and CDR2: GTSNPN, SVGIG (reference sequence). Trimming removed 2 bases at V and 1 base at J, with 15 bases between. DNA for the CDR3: TGTGCCTGGAGTTATGGTAGGGGTCTGAGCAATCAGCCCCAGCATTTT. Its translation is CAWSYGRGLSNQPQHF.

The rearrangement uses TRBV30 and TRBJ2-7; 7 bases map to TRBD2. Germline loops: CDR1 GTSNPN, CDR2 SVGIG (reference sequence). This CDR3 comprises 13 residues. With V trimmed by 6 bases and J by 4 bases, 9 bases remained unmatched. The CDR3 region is CACVRLAAYEQYF. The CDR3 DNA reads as TGTGCCTGTGTGAGGCTAGCGGCTTACGAGCAGTACTTC.

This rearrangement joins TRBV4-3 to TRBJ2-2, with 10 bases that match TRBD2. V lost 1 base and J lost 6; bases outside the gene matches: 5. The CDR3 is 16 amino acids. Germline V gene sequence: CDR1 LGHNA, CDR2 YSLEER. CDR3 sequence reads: CASSQVRAGGSGELFF. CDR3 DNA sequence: TGCGCCAGCAGCCAAGTCAGAGCGGGAGGGTCCGGGGAGCTGTTTTTT.

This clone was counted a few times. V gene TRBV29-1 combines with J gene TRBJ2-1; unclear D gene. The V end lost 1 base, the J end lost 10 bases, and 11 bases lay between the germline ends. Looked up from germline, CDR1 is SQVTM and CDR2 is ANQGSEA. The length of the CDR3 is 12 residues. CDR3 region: CSVEGHIDEQFF. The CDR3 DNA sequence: TGCAGCGTTGAAGGTCATATTGACGAGCAGTTCTTC.

CDR3 region: CASSKDASGDIQYF. CDR3 coding DNA: TGTGCCAGCAGTAAGGACGCCTCTGGGGACATTCAGTACTTC. The chain couples TRBV27 to TRBJ2-4, with D hard to call. V lost 5 bases and J lost 8, with 16 bases in between. The V gene's germline CDR1 is MNHEY and CDR2 SMNVEV (reference sequence). This CDR3 comprises 14 residues.

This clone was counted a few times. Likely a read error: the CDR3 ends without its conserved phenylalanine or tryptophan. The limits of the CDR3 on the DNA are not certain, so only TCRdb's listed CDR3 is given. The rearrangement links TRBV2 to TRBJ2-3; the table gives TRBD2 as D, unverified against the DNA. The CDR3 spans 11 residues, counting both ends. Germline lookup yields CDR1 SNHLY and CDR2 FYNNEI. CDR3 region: CASSELGLLGL.

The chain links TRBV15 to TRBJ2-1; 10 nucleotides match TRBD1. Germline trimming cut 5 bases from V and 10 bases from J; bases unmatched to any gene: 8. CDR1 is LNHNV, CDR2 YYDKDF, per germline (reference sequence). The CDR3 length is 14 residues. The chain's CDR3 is CATSLNGDRGEQFF. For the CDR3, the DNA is TGTGCCACCAGCCTAAACGGGGACAGGGGCGAGCAGTTCTTC.

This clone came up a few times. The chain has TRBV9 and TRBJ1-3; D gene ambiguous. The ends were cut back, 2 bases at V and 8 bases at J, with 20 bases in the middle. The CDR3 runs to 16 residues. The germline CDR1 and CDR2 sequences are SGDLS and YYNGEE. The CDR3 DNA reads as TGTGCCAGCAGCGTTCTCAGCCAGGCCACATCGGACACCATATATTTT. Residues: CASSVLSQATSDTIYF.

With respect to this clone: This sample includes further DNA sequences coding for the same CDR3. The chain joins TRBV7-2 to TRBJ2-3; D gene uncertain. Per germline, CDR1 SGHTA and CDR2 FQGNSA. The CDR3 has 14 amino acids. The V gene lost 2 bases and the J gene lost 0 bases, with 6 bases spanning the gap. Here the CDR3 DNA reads TGTGCCAGCAGCTTAAGGGCGAGCACAGATACGCAGTATTTT. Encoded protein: CASSLRASTDTQYF. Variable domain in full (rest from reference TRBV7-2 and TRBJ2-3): GAGVSQSPSNKVTEKGKDVELRCDPISGHTALYWYRQSLGQGLEFLIYFQGNSAPDKSGLPSDRFSAERTGGSVSTLTIQRTQQEDSAVYLCASSLRASTDTQYFGPGTRLTVL.

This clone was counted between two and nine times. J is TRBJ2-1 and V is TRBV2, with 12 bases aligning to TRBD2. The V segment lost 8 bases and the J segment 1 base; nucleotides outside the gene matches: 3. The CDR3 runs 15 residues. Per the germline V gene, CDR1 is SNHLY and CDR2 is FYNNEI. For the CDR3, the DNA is TGTGCCAGCGGCGGACTAGCGGGGTCCTACAATGAGCAGTTCTTC. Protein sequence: CASGGLAGSYNEQFF.

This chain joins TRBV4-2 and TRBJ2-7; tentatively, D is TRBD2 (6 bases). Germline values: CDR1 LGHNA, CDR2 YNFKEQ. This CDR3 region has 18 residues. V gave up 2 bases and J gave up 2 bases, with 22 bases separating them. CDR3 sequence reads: CASSQLGGLGGAPYEQYF. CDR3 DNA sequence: TGTGCCAGCAGCCAACTCGGGGGATTGGGCGGGGCGCCCTACGAGCAGTACTTC.

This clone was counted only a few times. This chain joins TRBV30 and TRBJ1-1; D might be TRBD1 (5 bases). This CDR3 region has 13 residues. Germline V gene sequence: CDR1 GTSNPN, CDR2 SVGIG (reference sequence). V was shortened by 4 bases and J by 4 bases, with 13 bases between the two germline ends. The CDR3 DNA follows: TGTGCCTGGAATAGACAGCGGGTCACTGAAGCTTTCTTT. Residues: CAWNRQRVTEAFF. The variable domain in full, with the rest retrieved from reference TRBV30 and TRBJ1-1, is SQTIHQWPATLVQPVGSPLSLECTVEGTSNPNLYWYRQAAGRGLQLLFYSVGIGQISSEVPQNLSASRPQDRQFILSSKKLLLSDSGFYLCAWNRQRVTEAFFGQGTRLTVV.

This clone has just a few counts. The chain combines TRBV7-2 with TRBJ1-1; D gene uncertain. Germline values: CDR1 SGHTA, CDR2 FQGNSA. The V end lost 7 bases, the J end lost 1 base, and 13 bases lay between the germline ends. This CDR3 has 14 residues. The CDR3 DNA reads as TGTGCCAGCACCGTTACGGCAGCGAACACTGAAGCTTTCTTT. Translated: CASTVTAANTEAFF.

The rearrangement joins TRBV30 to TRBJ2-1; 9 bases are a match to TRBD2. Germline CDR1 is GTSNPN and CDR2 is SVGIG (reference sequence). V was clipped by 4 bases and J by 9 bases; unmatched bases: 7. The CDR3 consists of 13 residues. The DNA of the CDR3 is TGTGCCTGGACTTCCGGGACTAGCCCTGAGCAGTTCTTC. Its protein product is CAWTSGTSPEQFF. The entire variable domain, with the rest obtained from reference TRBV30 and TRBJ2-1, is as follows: SQTIHQWPATLVQPVGSPLSLECTVEGTSNPNLYWYRQAAGRGLQLLFYSVGIGQISSEVPQNLSASRPQDRQFILSSKKLLLSDSGFYLCAWTSGTSPEQFFGPGTRLTVL.

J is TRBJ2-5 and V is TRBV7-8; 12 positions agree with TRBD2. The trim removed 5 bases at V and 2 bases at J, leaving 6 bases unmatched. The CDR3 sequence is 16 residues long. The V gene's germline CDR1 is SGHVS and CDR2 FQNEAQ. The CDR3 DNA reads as TGTGCCAGCAGCCCAACTAGCGGGAGGTGGCAAGAGACCCAGTACTTC. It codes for CASSPTSGRWQETQYF.

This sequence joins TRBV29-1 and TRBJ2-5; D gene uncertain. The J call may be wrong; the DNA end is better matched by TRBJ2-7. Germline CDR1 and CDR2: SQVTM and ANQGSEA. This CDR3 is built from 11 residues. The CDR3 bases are TGCAGCGTTCCGGTCTCCTACGAGCAGTACTTC. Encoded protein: CSVPVSYEQYF.

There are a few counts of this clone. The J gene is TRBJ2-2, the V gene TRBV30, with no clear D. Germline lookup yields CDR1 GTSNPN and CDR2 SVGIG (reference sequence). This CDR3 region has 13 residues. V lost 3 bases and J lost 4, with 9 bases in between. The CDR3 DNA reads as TGTGCCTGGAGAACTACAGTCACCGGGGAGCTGTTTTTT. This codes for CAWRTTVTGELFF.

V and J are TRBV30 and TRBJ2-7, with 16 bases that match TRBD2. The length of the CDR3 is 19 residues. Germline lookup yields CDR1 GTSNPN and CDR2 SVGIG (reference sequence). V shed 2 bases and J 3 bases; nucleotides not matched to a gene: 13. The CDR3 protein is CAWSTPRGLAGGPLYEQYF. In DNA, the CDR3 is TGTGCCTGGAGTACCCCGCGGGGACTAGCGGGAGGGCCTCTCTACGAGCAGTACTTC.

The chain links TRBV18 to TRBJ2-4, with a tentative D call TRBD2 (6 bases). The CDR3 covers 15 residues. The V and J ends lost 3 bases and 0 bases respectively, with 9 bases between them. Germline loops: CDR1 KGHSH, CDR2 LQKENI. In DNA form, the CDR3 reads TGTGCCAGCTCACCTAGCGGAGTAGCCAAAAACATTCAGTACTTC. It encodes CASSPSGVAKNIQYF.

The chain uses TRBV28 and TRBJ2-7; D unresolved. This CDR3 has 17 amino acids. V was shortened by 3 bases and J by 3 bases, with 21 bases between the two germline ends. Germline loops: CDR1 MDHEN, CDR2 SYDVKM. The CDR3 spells CASSFFIRSLASYEQYF. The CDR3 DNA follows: TGTGCCAGCAGTTTTTTTATTCGATCTTTAGCTAGCTACGAGCAGTACTTC.

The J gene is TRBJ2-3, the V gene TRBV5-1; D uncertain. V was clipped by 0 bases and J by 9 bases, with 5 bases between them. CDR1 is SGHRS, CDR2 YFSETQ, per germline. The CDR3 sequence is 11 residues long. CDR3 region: CASSLAETQYF. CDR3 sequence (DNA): TGCGCCAGCAGCTTGGCTGAAACGCAGTATTTT.

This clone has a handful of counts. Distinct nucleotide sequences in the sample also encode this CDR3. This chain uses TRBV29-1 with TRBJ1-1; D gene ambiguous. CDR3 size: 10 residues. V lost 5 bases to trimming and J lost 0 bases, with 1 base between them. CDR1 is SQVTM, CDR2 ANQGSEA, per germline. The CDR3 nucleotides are TGCAGCGTTCTGAACACTGAAGCTTTCTTT. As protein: CSVLNTEAFF.

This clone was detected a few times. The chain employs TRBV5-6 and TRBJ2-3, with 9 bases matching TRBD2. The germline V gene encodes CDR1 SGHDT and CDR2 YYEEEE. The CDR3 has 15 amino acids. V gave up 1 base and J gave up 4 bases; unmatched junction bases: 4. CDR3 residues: CASSLSSGSSDTQYF. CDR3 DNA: TGTGCCAGCAGCTTGAGTAGCGGGAGTTCAGATACGCAGTATTTT.

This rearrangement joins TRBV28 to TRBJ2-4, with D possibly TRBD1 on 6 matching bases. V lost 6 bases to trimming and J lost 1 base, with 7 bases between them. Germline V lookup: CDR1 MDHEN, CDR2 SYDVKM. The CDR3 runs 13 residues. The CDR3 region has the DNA TGTGCCAGCAGGCAGGGGGCCAAAAACATTCAGTACTTC. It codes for CASRQGAKNIQYF.